This T cell receptor beta chain was found in a study of human T cells and chemical hapten exposure. TCRdb fed the RACE reads into MiXCR, producing one record per CDR3 protein. The data contain 65,000 to 80,000 distinct CDR3 sequences, around 10% of them singletons. This clonotype was counted between two and nine times. V was trimmed by 8 bases and J by 0 bases, leaving 19 bases between them. There are 15 residues in the CDR3. The germline V gene encodes CDR1 SQVTM and CDR2 ANQGSEA. Noted time point: patch test 1, 2 weeks after DPC sensitization. The treatment here: therapeutic diphenylcyclopropenone sensitization with weekly scalp DPC.

The V call is TRBV29-1, the J call TRBJ2-5; D tentatively fits TRBD1 or TRBD2 (5 bases each). Sequencing was performed on whole blood, taken in connection with sensitization to the hapten diphenylcyclopropenone (DPC). The clonotype was recovered from a woman in her 50s with alopecia areata. Some clones in this sample may be carry-over from other donors' samples. The CDR3 DNA follows: TGCAGCTTTAAGGCTGGCAGGGAGTACCAAGAGACCCAGTACTTC. Translation: CSFKAGREYQETQYF.